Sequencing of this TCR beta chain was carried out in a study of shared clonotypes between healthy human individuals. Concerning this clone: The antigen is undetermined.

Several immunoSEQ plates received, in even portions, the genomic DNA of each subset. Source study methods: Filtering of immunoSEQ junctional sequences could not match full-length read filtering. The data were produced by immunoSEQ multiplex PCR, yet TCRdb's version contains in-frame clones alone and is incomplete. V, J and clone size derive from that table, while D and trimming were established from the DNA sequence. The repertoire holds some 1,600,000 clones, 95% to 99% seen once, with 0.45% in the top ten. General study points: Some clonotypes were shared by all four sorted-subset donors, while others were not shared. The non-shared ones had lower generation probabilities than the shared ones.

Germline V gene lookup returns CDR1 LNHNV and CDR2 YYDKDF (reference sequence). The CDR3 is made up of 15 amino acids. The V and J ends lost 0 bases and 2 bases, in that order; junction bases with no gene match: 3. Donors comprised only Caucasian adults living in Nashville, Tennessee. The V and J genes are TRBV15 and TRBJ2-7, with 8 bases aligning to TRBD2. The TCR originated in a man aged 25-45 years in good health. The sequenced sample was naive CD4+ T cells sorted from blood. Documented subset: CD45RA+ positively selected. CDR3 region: CATSREAGATYEQYF. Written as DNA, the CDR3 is TGTGCCACCAGCAGAGAAGCGGGAGCCACCTACGAGCAGTACTTC.